Listed below are T cell receptor beta chains from one sample, sequenced in a study of blood T cell repertoires in COVID-19. Repertoires were generated with immunoSEQ multiplex PCR, while TCRdb's copy carries only in-frame clones and drops some. The data show roughly 140,000 clones, with about 88% seen just once and less than 6.5% held by the top ten. The sequenced material came from peripheral blood. All receptors derive from a human donor in a cohort sampled during active COVID-19. CDR3s include the opening cysteine and the closing phenylalanine or tryptophan. The D gene is left open where the match is weak. A clone size is listed for some rows: how often the clone was seen (once, few, many), or a class if it is expanded.

TRBD2	-	TRBV4-1	TRBJ2-3	TGCGCCAGCAGCCAACGGACTAGCACCACAGATACGCAGTATTTT	CASSQRTSTTDTQYF
TRBD1	-	TRBV7-6	TRBJ1-6	TGTGCCAGCAGTCAAACAGGGGGTTCGGATTCACCCCTCCACTTT	CASSQTGGSDSPLHF
-	-	TRBV29-1	TRBJ2-2	TGCAGTGCACAGGAGCTACTGAACACCGGGGAGCTGTTTTTT	CSAQELLNTGELFF
-	-	TRBV11-2	TRBJ2-4	TGTGCCAGCAGCTTAGCTGGGGGAGGTGCCAAAAACATTCAGTACTTC	CASSLAGGGAKNIQYF
TRBD1	-	TRBV6-5	TRBJ1-1	TGTGCCAGCATTCCAACCAGGGGGCCTGAAGCTTTCTTT	CASIPTRGPEAFF
TRBD1	-	TRBV5-4	TRBJ1-2	TGTGCCAGCGGAGGAGGAGGACAGGGGCCCGGGGGGGGCTACACCTTC	CASGGGGQGPGGGYTF
TRBD1	-	TRBV11-2	TRBJ2-7	TGTGCCAGCAGCTCGACAGGGGGCTACGAGCAGTACTTC	CASSSTGGYEQYF
TRBD1	-	TRBV27	TRBJ1-2	TGTGCCAGCAGTTTATCGGGACAGGGGCGCAGGGTCTATGGCTACACCTTC	CASSLSGQGRRVYGYTF
-	-	TRBV6-5	TRBJ1-5	TGTGCCAGCAGCCGGGAATATAGCAATCAGCCCCAGCATTTT	CASSREYSNQPQHF
-	-	TRBV7-9	TRBJ1-4	TGTGCCAGCAGCTTAGAAGCAGGGAATGAAAAACTGTTTTTT	CASSLEAGNEKLFF
TRBD1	once	TRBV18	TRBJ2-1	TGTGCCAGCTCACCACGACAGGGGGCTGACGGGAATGAGCAGTTCTTC	CASSPRQGADGNEQFF
-	-	TRBV5-8	TRBJ2-3	TGTGCCAGCAGCTTGCAGGGAAATACGCAGTATTTT	CASSLQGNTQYF
-	-	TRBV10-3	TRBJ2-7	TGTGCCATCAGTGATCCGGTTGTGAGCTCCTACGAGCAGTACTTC	CAISDPVVSSYEQYF
TRBD2	-	TRBV27	TRBJ2-3	TGTGCCAGCAGTGTCGGGACTAGGGAAGGAGATACGCAGTATTTT	CASSVGTREGDTQYF
TRBD1	-	TRBV29-1	TRBJ2-7	TGCAGCGTTGAGGGACAGGGGGGCGAGCAGTACTTC	CSVEGQGGEQYF
-	-	TRBV7-9	TRBJ2-3	TGTGCCAGCAGCCAAAGGGGGGGGTCTAGCCGCACAGATACGCAGTATTTT	CASSQRGGSSRTDTQYF
-	-	TRBV5-4	TRBJ2-7	TGTGCCAGCAGCCCCCAGGGGGGCCTTAGCTCCTACGAGCAGTACTTC	CASSPQGGLSSYEQYF
-	-	TRBV30	TRBJ2-5	TGTGCCTGGACCCAAGGACGGGGAGGTAGGGAGACCCAGTACTTC	CAWTQGRGGRETQYF
-	-	TRBV29-1	TRBJ2-4	TGCAGCGTATCACAGGGCCAGCAAGCCAAAAACATTCAGTACTTC	CSVSQGQQAKNIQYF
TRBD2	-	TRBV6-6	TRBJ2-2	TGTGCCAGCAGTTCCGGGACTAGCGGCAACACCGGGGAGCTGTTTTTT	CASSSGTSGNTGELFF
-	-	TRBV18	TRBJ1-6	TGTGCCAGCTCACCAGGGAGCAATTCACCCCTCCACTTT	CASSPGSNSPLHF
TRBD1	-	TRBV18	TRBJ2-5	TGTGCCAGCTCACCAACTGGGACAGGGGGCTTGAAGACCCAGTACTTC	CASSPTGTGGLKTQYF
TRBD1	-	TRBV6-5	TRBJ1-1	TGTGCCAGCAGTTACGGACAGGGTATTGAAGCTTTCTTT	CASSYGQGIEAFF
TRBD1	-	TRBV19	TRBJ2-3	TGTGCCAGTAGTGATACAGGGGGCACAGATACGCAGTATTTT	CASSDTGGTDTQYF
-	-	TRBV25-1	TRBJ1-2	TGTGCCAGCAGTGTGTCAGGGTCATACTATGGCTACACCTTC	CASSVSGSYYGYTF
TRBD1	-	TRBV7-2	TRBJ2-7	TGTGCCAGCAGCACTACTACTCCGGGACAGGTAGCTCTTCTCTACGAGCAGTACTTC	CASSTTTPGQVALLYEQYF
-	-	TRBV7-9	TRBJ1-4	TGTGCCAGCAGCTCCATGGTGGGAGAACTGTTTTTT	CASSSMVGELFF
-	-	TRBV3-1/TRBV3-2	TRBJ1-2	TGTGCCAGCAGCCAAGCCTTAGTCGGCTACACCTTC	CASSQALVGYTF
-	-	TRBV10-1	TRBJ2-3	TGCGCCAGCAGTGACGACGGGAGAGTCGTCGATACGCAGTATTTT	CASSDDGRVVDTQYF
TRBD1	-	TRBV2	TRBJ2-7	TGTGCCAGCAGTCCCCCCACCGGGACAGGGGGGGAGCAGTACTTC	CASSPPTGTGGEQYF
TRBD2	-	TRBV10-2	TRBJ2-1	TGCGCCAGCAGGGCGGGCAGCGGGGGGGTTAATGAGCAGTTCTTC	CASRAGSGGVNEQFF
TRBD1	-	TRBV2	TRBJ2-7	TGTGCCGGGGCCGGGACAGCCGCACGCGAGCAGTACTTC	CAGAGTAAREQYF
TRBD2	once	TRBV19	TRBJ2-1	TGTGCCAGTAGTACCGGGCCGGCAGCGGGGCGATACAATGAGCAGTTCTTC	CASSTGPAAGRYNEQFF
TRBD1	-	TRBV5-1	TRBJ2-2	TGCGCCAGCACCGGACAGGGCACCGGGGAGCTGTTTTTT	CASTGQGTGELFF
-	-	TRBV6-1	TRBJ2-3	TGTGCCAGCAGTGAACCGGGACTGGGAACAGATACGCAGTATTTT	CASSEPGLGTDTQYF
TRBD1	-	TRBV27	TRBJ1-5	TGTGCCAGCAGTTTATTTGCGACAGGGTATAGCAATCAGCCCCAGCATTTT	CASSLFATGYSNQPQHF
TRBD2	-	TRBV4-2	TRBJ2-3	TGTGCCAGCAGCCAAGATAATGGGGCGGGGGGGCCAGATACGCAGTATTTT	CASSQDNGAGGPDTQYF